This record covers a single T cell receptor beta chain. Its target is not known. This record belongs to a study of T-cell memory formation after mild COVID-19. Whole-study context: TCR clusters were mostly donor specific. Study-wide points: The authors did not confirm SARS-CoV-2 specificity of second-wave clones peaking day 37. CD4/CD8 balance characterized clones contracting day 15 to 85, and CD4+ skew characterized later expanders.

With 3 bases removed from V and 2 bases from J, the gap between germline ends came to 7 bases. The CDR3 extends over 13 amino acids. Germline CDR1 MNHEY, CDR2 SVGAGI. TCRdb reanalysed the 5' RACE reads using MiXCR and keeps one entry per CDR3 protein. The repertoire has more than 400,000 distinct CDR3 sequences, over 15% of them found once; the top ten carry 12%. Sequenced: PBMCs or a T cell subset sorted from them (not recorded which). The TCR originated in an adult woman who had mild COVID-19 (a few samples of this study predate the infection). Cell type and time point are not known. The chain joins TRBV6-5 to TRBJ1-2, with D unclear. CDR3 DNA sequence: TGTGCCAGCAGTTATCTCCGCAACTATGGCTACACCTTC. It yields the protein CASSYLRNYGYTF.